The following is a T cell receptor beta chain sequence with its context. The antigen is not known. The junction departs from the called germline gene at one end, perhaps through a read error. Unique molecular identifiers were present in the TCR beta cDNA libraries. With roughly 1 to 10 million T cells as the source, roughly 0.5 million cDNA molecules resulted. Via MiXCR, TCRdb re-called the PCR reads, giving one row per CDR3 protein. The sample lists hundreds of thousands of distinct CDR3 sequences; approximately 45% were seen once. This record belongs to a study of post-analysis software for immune sequencing data. General study findings and limits: Higher frequency in patients than in controls was seen for five TRBV segments, with TRBV5-6, TRBV5-1 and TRBV20-1 among them. Significantly lower normalized Chao1 diversity was seen in multiple sclerosis patients than in controls. Strong co-clustering by F measure was evident for samples that had been prepared in the same batch.

Germline CDR1 and CDR2: SQVTM and ANQGSEA. The CDR3 contains 15 residues. The clonotype comes from a girl between 5 and 17 years old with multiple sclerosis. The chain employs TRBV29-1 and TRBJ2-3; TRBD2 is a possible D gene (7 bases). Input material: blood. DNA of the CDR3: TGCAGCGTCGAAGGGGCGGGGGCAGGCACAGATACGCAGTATTTT. It codes for CSVEGAGAGTDTQYF.